This TCR beta chain is drawn from a study of T cell repertoires in cytomegalovirus infection. The wider study: Both recently identified HLA-C-restricted and well-studied HLA-B-restricted CMV epitopes were used in the study. TCR beta signatures that were public indicated CMV infection and matching HLA type.

This CDR3 is built from 18 residues. CDR1 MGHDK and CDR2 SYGVNS come from the germline V gene. Trimming removed 0 bases at V and 1 base at J, with 19 bases between. Findings of the study overall: Dominant in the ex vivo response were TCR beta clonotypes restricted by HLA-C and specific for CMV. Public TCR beta family frequency separated CMV-and-HLA carriers, including in an independent cohort.

From the reads, TCRdb called clonotypes with MiXCR, one entry per CDR3 protein. Among about a million distinct CDR3 sequences, roughly 30% were seen once, and the ten largest hold roughly an eighth. This clonotype was counted a few times. Antigen specificity is unknown. The sequence derives from a human donor in good health (CMV status not recorded). Some clones in this sample may be carry-over from other donors' samples. This chain connects TRBV25-1 to TRBJ2-7; D is perhaps TRBD1 or TRBD2 (7 bases each). Sequencing was performed on cultured CD8+ T cells from PBMCs, taken from culture after CMV antigen stimulation. The CDR3 DNA is TGTGCCAGCAGTGAATATTTCCAGGGGGGGATCATTTCCTACGAGCAGTACTTC. Amino acids: CASSEYFQGGIISYEQYF.